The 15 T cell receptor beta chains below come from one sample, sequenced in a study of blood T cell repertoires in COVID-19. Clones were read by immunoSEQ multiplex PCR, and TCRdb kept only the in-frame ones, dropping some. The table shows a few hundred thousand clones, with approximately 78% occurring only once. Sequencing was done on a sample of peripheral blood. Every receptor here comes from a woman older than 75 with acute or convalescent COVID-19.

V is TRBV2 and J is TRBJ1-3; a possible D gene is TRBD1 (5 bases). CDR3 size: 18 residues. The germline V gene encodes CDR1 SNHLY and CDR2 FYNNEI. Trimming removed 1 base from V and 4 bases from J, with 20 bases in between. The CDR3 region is CASSEGPVGALGGNTIYF. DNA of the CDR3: TGTGCCAGCAGTGAAGGGCCTGTAGGGGCCCTGGGAGGAAACACCATATATTTT.

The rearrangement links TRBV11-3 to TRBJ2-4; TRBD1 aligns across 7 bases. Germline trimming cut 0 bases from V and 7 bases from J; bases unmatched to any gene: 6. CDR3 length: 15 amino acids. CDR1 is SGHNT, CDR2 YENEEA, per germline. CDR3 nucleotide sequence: TGTGCCAGCAGCTTAGACGACAGGGTGAGGAACATTCAGTACTTC. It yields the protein CASSLDDRVRNIQYF.

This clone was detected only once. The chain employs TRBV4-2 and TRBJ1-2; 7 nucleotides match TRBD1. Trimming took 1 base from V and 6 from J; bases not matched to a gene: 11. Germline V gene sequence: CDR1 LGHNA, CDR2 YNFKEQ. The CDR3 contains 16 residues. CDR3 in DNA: TGTGCCAGCAGCCAAGGGCAAACAGGGGTAAGGAATGGCTACACCTTC. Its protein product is CASSQGQTGVRNGYTF.

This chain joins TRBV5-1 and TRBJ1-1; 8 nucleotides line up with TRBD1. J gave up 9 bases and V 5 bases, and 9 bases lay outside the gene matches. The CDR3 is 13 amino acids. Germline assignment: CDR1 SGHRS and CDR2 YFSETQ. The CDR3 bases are TGCGCCAGCAGGGAAACAGGGGGGCATCAAGCTTTCTTT. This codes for CASRETGGHQAFF.

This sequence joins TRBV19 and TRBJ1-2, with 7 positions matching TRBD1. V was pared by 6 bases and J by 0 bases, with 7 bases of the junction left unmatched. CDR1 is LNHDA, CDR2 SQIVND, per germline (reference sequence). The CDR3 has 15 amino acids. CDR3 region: CASSRGASTNYGYTF. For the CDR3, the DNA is TGTGCCAGTAGCAGGGGGGCGAGCACTAACTATGGCTACACCTTC.

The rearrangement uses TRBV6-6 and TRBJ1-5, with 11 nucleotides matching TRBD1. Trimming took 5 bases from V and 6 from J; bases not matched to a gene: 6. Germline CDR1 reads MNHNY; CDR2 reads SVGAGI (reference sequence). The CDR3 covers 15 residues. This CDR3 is CASSGQGAGSQPQHF. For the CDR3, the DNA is TGTGCCAGCAGTGGACAGGGGGCTGGGAGTCAGCCCCAGCATTTT.

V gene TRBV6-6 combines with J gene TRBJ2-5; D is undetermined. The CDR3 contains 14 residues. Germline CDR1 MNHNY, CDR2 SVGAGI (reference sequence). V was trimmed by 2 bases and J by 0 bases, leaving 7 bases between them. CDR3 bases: TGTGCCAGCAGTTACAGCCTTAACCAAGAGACCCAGTACTTC. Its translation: CASSYSLNQETQYF.

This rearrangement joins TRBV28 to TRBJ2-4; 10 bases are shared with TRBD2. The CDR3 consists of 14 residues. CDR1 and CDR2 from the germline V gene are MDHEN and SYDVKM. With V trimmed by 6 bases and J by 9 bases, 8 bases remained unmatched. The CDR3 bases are TGTGCCAGCAGAACGGGACTAGCGATGGGCATTCAGTACTTC. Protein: CASRTGLAMGIQYF.

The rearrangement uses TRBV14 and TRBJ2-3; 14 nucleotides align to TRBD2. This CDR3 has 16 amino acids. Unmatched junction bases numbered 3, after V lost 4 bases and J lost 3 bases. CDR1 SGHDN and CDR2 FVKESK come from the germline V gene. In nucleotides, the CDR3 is TGTGCCAGCAGCCTGGGACTAGCGGGAGTGACAGATACGCAGTATTTT. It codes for CASSLGLAGVTDTQYF.

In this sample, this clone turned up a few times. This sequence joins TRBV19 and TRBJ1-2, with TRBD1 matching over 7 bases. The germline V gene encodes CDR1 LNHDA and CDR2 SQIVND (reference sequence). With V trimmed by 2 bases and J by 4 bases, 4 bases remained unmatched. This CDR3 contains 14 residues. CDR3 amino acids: CASSIYPGGYGYTF. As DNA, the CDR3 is TGTGCCAGTAGTATATATCCAGGGGGCTATGGCTACACCTTC.

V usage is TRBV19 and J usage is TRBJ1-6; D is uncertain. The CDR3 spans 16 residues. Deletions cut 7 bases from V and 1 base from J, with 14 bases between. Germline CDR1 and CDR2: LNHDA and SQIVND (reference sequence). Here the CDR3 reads CASTSVGRSYNSPLHF. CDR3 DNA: TGTGCCAGTACGTCGGTAGGGAGGTCCTATAATTCACCCCTCCACTTT.

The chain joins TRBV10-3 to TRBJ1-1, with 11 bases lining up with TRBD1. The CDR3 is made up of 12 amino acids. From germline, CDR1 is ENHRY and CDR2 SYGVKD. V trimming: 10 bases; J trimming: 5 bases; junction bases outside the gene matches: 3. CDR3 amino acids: CATGQGGTEAFF. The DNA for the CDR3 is TGTGCCACGGGACAGGGGGGGACTGAAGCTTTCTTT.

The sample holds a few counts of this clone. Written as DNA, the CDR3 is TGCGCCAGCAGCTCGGCGGGAGTAGGAAATGAGCAGTTCTTC. Translating it yields CASSSAGVGNEQFF. V gene TRBV5-1 combines with J gene TRBJ2-1; 7 nucleotides match TRBD2. The V gene end was trimmed by 3 bases and the J gene end by 7 bases; junction bases not matched to a gene: 7. This CDR3 contains 14 residues. Germline CDR1 reads SGHRS; CDR2 reads YFSETQ.

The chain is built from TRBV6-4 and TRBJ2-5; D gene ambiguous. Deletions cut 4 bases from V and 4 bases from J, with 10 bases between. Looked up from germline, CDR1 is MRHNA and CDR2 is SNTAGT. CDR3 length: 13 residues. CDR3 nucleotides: TGTGCCAGCAGTGGGGCGTTCGGAGAGACCCAGTACTTC. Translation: CASSGAFGETQYF.

CDR3 in amino acids: CASTHRVGEKLFF. CDR3 DNA: TGTGCCAGCACGCACAGGGTTGGGGAAAAACTGTTTTTT. The chain recombines TRBV11-3 with TRBJ1-4; D may be TRBD1 (6 bases). The germline V gene encodes CDR1 SGHNT and CDR2 YENEEA. This CDR3 region has 13 residues. V was trimmed by 7 bases and J by 8 bases, leaving 14 bases between them. Looking up the rest from reference TRBV11-3 and TRBJ1-4 gives the full variable domain: EAGVVQSPRYKIIEKKQPVAFWCNPISGHNTLYWYLQNLGQGPELLIRYENEEAVDDSQLPKDRFSAERLKGVDSTLKIQPAELGDSAVYLCASTHRVGEKLFFGSGTQLSVL.